This T cell receptor (beta chain) appears in the sequencing data of a study of post-analysis software for immune sequencing data (dated by TCRdb to the mid-2010s). With respect to the entire study: The recorded disease courses included relapsing-remitting, secondary progressive and progressive-relapsing multiple sclerosis, and some patients had no subtype annotation. The patient repertoires were set against approximately 10 previously published healthy control repertoires from donors whose ages ranged from roughly 6 to 25 years. A subset of samples was prepared in parallel using single-end sample barcoding, then pooled and co-amplified after Illumina adapter ligation. Points the paper makes about the study in general: The control group was slightly older than the multiple sclerosis patient group. Compared with controls, multiple sclerosis patients had significantly lower normalized Chao1 diversity, a finding suggesting substantial peripheral T-cell clonal expansion. Roughly 5 TRBV segments, including TRBV5-6, TRBV5-1 and TRBV20-1, were significantly more frequent in patients than controls. Direct clustering with F measure revealed strong co-clustering of samples prepared in the same batch, which led to a batch-effect correction.

TCR beta repertoires were profiled from peripheral blood of more than ten young patients with multiple sclerosis to demonstrate the VDJtools post-analysis software. The multiple sclerosis patients were children and adolescents between roughly 6 and 17 years of age. Library preparation employed PCR. These reads were obtained on an Illumina HiSeq 2500. To reduce PCR and sequencing biases, unique molecular identifiers were built into the TCR beta cDNA libraries. Approximately 500,000 cDNA molecules were obtained for every 1 to 10 million input T cells, so each molecule roughly corresponded to one T cell. The patient libraries were prepared and sequenced with the same protocol used for the earlier healthy control dataset. Samples belonging to the same batch were prepared together, multiplexed and sequenced on a shared HiSeq lane. The original pipeline was this. MIGEC was used to process the raw barcoded reads, and molecular identifier groups with only a single read were discarded before consensus assembly and CDR3 extraction. VDJtools was used for post-analysis of the clonotype tables, with diversity normalized by down-sampling every dataset to the smallest sample size. Repertoire overlap clustering matched CDR3 amino acid but not nucleotide sequences to correct batch-related cross-sample contamination. The public reads were reprocessed in TCRdb via fastp at Q25 and MiXCR, keeping in-frame beta chains. Records with the same CDR3 protein are collapsed into one entry carrying the most frequent genes and DNA. The V and J calls come from TCRdb's annotation, not from the publication. The sample data list approximately 440,000 distinct CDR3 sequences, and less than 45% of these were observed just once. Of the sample, 9.5% to 13% falls within the top ten clones.

This clonotype has just a few counts. Its antigen is not yet known. No much larger clone is present one base from it, and per-base qualities are unavailable. Here V drops 4 bases and J drops 7 bases, and the junction holds 11 bases not matched to any gene. The CDR3 covers 15 residues, taking in both the cysteine and the phenylalanine. The kept DNA is CDR3 alone, 45 bases in frame from the first base. CDR1 is given as SGHRS and CDR2 as YFSETQ, both from the germline V gene. The sequence links TRBV5-1 to TRBJ2-1; TRBD2 matches 7 bases in the middle. Sequencing was carried out using blood. The origin of this receptor is a girl between 5 and 17 years old with multiple sclerosis. The CDR3 in this case is CASSPLAITNNEQFF. The DNA sequence is TGCGCCAGCAGCCCACTAGCGATAACTAATAATGAGCAGTTCTTC. The full variable domain, with segments outside the CDR3 supplied by the reference TRBV5-1 and TRBJ2-1 proteins, appears as KAGVTQTPRYLIKTRGQQVTLSCSPISGHRSVSWYQQTPGQGLQFLFEYFSETQRNKGNFPGRFSGRQFSNSRSEMNVSTLELGDSALYLCASSPLAITNNEQFFGPGTRLTVL.